The 2 T cell receptor beta chains below were found in one sample sequenced in a study of Ad26.COV2.S vaccination and SARS-CoV-2 variants. The protocol was immunoSEQ multiplex PCR, while the TCRdb copy is restricted to in-frame clones and leaves out a portion. This sample has about 350,000 clones, with less than 90% found just once. Specified treatment: some 20 received Ad26.COV2.S at low or high dose, single or two shots; about 5 received placebo; per-sample allocation not given. Sampling was performed 63 days after the first vaccine or placebo injection. The starting material was peripheral blood, obtained in a trial of Ad26.COV2.S vaccine versus placebo. These receptors all stem from a person aged 18-65 years who received the Ad26.COV2.S COVID-19 vaccine or a placebo.

The chain's CDR3 is CASSPPGQHNYGYTF. CDR3 nucleotide sequence: TGTGCCAGCAGTCCCCCGGGACAGCATAACTATGGCTACACCTTC. This chain joins TRBV28 and TRBJ1-2; 7 bases map to TRBD1. The CDR3 sequence is 15 residues long. V lost 5 bases, J lost 1 base, and 7 bases stayed unmatched. Germline CDR1 is MDHEN and CDR2 is SYDVKM.

The CDR3 DNA is TGTGCCAGCAGCCAAGAGTTCCTAGGCCTAGCGGATTACAATGAGCAGTTCTTC. Residues: CASSQEFLGLADYNEQFF. J is TRBJ2-1 and V is TRBV3-1 (or the pseudogene TRBV3-2), with 7 bases aligning to TRBD2. Germline CDR1 and CDR2: LGHDT and YNNKEL (reference sequence). The CDR3 runs 18 residues. J was trimmed by 4 bases and V by 0 bases; bases with no gene match: 12.